This entry describes one TCR beta chain. Its target is not known. The data stem from a study of shared clonotypes between healthy human individuals. Across the study: Aged between 18 and 49, the donors were two women and three men.

Naive CD8 cells, CD45RO-negative and positively selected for CCR7, excluded terminally differentiated effector memory CD45RA+ cells. Authors' processing steps: Junction-only immunoSEQ sequences carried no quality scores, so filtering differed. Libraries were prepared by immunoSEQ multiplex PCR; TCRdb keeps only in-frame clonotypes and omits some of them. The DNA was the basis for D and trimming; V, J and clone size are from that table. This sample carries over 750,000 clones, about 96% of them seen once, and the ten largest clones take less than 0.3%. General observations from the study: Compared with clonotypes that all four donors shared, non-shared clonotypes had lower generation probabilities.

CDR1 SNHLY and CDR2 FYNNEI come from the germline V gene. With 10 bases clipped from V and 6 bases from J, the junction kept 7 bases outside the gene matches. This CDR3 has 12 residues. The source of this sequence is a man aged 25 to 40 in good health. What was sequenced was naive CD8+ T cells sorted from blood. V gene TRBV2 combines with J gene TRBJ2-7; 9 bases line up with TRBD1. The CDR3 region has the DNA TGTGCCACCAGGGACAGGGAGCGCGAGCAGTACTTC. Encoded protein: CATRDREREQYF.